This T cell receptor (beta chain) comes out of a study of post-analysis software for immune sequencing data. Study-level background: As for disease course, relapsing-remitting, secondary progressive and progressive-relapsing multiple sclerosis were all included. Broader study findings: Co-batched samples clustered tightly together by F measure. Comparison with controls showed significantly lower normalized Chao1 diversity in multiple sclerosis patients. Patients had higher frequencies than controls of about 5 TRBV segments, including TRBV5-6, TRBV5-1 and TRBV20-1.

Comment on this clonotype: Its specificity is unknown.

Libraries were made from TCR beta cDNA, and they carried unique molecular identifiers. The authors obtained 540,000 or so cDNA molecules from roughly 1 to 10 million T cells. Each CDR3 protein is one row after TCRdb ran MiXCR on the PCR reads. The data contain under 200,000 distinct CDR3 sequences, 29% of them singletons. CDR1 is DFQATT and CDR2 is SNEGSKA in the germline V gene (reference sequence). This CDR3 comprises 13 residues. Trimming took 1 base from V and 2 from J, leaving 9 bases between them. Sequencing used blood. The TCR was taken from a girl under 18 with multiple sclerosis. V and J are TRBV20-1 and TRBJ2-7; no clear D gene. The CDR3 coding sequence is TGCAGTGCTAGAGTTTACAAAACCTACGAGCAGTACTTC. Translation: CSARVYKTYEQYF.